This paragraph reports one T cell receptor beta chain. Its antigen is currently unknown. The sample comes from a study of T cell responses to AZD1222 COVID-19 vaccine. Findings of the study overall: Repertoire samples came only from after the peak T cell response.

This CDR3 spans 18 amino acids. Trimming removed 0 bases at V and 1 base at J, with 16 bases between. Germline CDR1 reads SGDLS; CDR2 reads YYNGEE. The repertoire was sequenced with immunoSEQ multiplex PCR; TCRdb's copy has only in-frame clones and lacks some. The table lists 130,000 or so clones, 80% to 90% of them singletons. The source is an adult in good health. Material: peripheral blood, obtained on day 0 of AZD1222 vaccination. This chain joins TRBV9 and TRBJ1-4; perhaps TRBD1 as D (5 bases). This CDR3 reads CASSVDGPGLGTNEKLFF. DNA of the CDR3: TGTGCCAGCAGCGTAGATGGACCAGGGCTGGGAACTAATGAAAAACTGTTTTTT.